Listed below are T cell receptor beta chains from one sample, sequenced in a study of blood T cell repertoires in COVID-19. Profiling relied on immunoSEQ multiplex PCR, and the TCRdb table lists in-frame clones only, not all of them. The data show 200,000 to 250,000 clones, 84% seen once. Source material: peripheral blood. Receptors were obtained from a woman aged 80 or over with COVID-19, enrolled during active disease. Both conserved end residues are part of each CDR3. Each record gives: clone size, V gene, D gene, J gene, CDR3 DNA, CDR3 protein. D genes are given only for firm matches. Not every row has a clone size; where given, it reads once, few, many or a size class.

>once|TRBV18|NA|TRBJ2-1
TGTGCCAGCTCACCCGACAGCCACAATGAGCAGTTCTTC
CASSPDSHNEQFF
>few|TRBV18|TRBD2|TRBJ2-2
TGTGCCAGCTCACCACCTAGCGGGGTCACCGGGGAGCTGTTTTTT
CASSPPSGVTGELFF
>NA|TRBV9|TRBD1|TRBJ2-3
TGTGCCAGCAGCGTAGCCGTTTCAGGGACAGCCACAGATACGCAGTATTTT
CASSVAVSGTATDTQYF
>NA|TRBV28|TRBD2|TRBJ2-1
TGTGCCAGCAGGGGAGGACTAGCGGGATGGGGGAATGAGCAGTTCTTC
CASRGGLAGWGNEQFF
>NA|TRBV5-5|TRBD1|TRBJ2-7
TGTGCCAGCAGCTTGCGGGACAGCTCCTACGAGCAGTACTTC
CASSLRDSSYEQYF
>NA|TRBV9|NA|TRBJ2-7
TGTGCCAGCAGCGTAGGGTCCGGAGGTGAGCAGTACTTC
CASSVGSGGEQYF
>once|TRBV5-1|NA|TRBJ1-5
TGCGCCCGCAGCTGGGGGGGGAGGGATCAGCCCCAGCATTTT
CARSWGGRDQPQHF
>few|TRBV2|NA|TRBJ2-6
TGTGCCAGCAGCGAGACCCCAGGGGATGGGGCCAACGTCCTGACTTTC
CASSETPGDGANVLTF
>NA|TRBV5-6|NA|TRBJ2-5
TGTGCCAGCACCCCCCCGGGACTCAGGGAAGAGACCCAGTACTTC
CASTPPGLREETQYF
>NA|TRBV5-6|TRBD2|TRBJ2-2
TGTGCCAGCAGCCTGGGACTAGCGGTTAACACCGGGGAGCTGTTTTTT
CASSLGLAVNTGELFF
>NA|TRBV5-1|NA|TRBJ1-1
TGCGCCAGCAGCTTGGTGCCGGCTGAGGTTGAAGCTTTCTTT
CASSLVPAEVEAFF
>NA|TRBV27|TRBD1|TRBJ1-6
TGTGCCAGCATCGTGACAGGGGAAGAGAGCTCCTATAATTCACCCCTCCACTTT
CASIVTGEESSYNSPLHF
>once|TRBV12-3/TRBV12-4|NA|TRBJ1-1
TGTGCCAGCAAAAAGGGGACTGAAGCTTTCTTT
CASKKGTEAFF
>NA|TRBV28|NA|TRBJ2-7
TGTGCCAGCAGGGATAGTATCTCCCGGGACGAGCAGTACTTC
CASRDSISRDEQYF
>NA|TRBV3-1/TRBV3-2|TRBD1|TRBJ2-5
TGTGCCAGCAGCCCGGGACAGGGGCAAAAGACCCAGTACTTC
CASSPGQGQKTQYF
>NA|TRBV19|NA|TRBJ2-2
TGTGCCAGTAGTGCGGGACAGCCTGCTTGGGACACCGGGGAGCTGTTTTTT
CASSAGQPAWDTGELFF
>NA|TRBV18|NA|TRBJ1-5
TGTGCCAGCTCCCCGGACAGATTCAATCAGCCCCAGCATTTT
CASSPDRFNQPQHF